A single sample is the source of the 6 T cell receptor beta chains below, sequenced in a study of beta chain features in type 1 diabetes. General study points: Significant though moderate, a shortening of TCRB CDR3s appeared in all four CD4+ subsets of Type 1 diabetes patients.

Expressed TCRB transcripts were sequenced after all isolated RNA was converted to cDNA. TCRdb keeps only in-frame clones here, not all; method: immunoSEQ multiplex PCR. Found here are 500,000 to 650,000 clones, 9.5% to 15% of them singletons; the top ten hold more than 0.1%. Their antigens are not known. The specimen was naive CD4+ T cells from blood. The receptors come from a man between 25 and 39 years old with type 1 diabetes.

This chain's CDR3 is CASSQGGGELFF. In DNA, the CDR3 is TGTGCCAGCAGCCAAGGGGGCGGGGAGCTGTTTTTT. The gene calls are TRBV4-2 and TRBJ2-2; D unresolved. The CDR3 has 12 amino acids. V was trimmed by 1 base and J by 7 bases, leaving 4 bases between them. CDR1 is LGHNA, CDR2 YNFKEQ, per germline.

V is TRBV7-2 and J is TRBJ2-3; D not certain. Germline V lookup: CDR1 SGHTA, CDR2 FQGNSA. The V end was cut by 2 bases, the J end by 4 bases, with 10 bases between. The CDR3 consists of 14 residues. The CDR3 DNA reads as TGTGCCAGCAGCTTACTTAGCTCGTCAGATACGCAGTATTTT. Its protein product is CASSLLSSSDTQYF. The variable domain in full, with the rest retrieved from reference TRBV7-2 and TRBJ2-3, is GAGVSQSPSNKVTEKGKDVELRCDPISGHTALYWYRQSLGQGLEFLIYFQGNSAPDKSGLPSDRFSAERTGGSVSTLTIQRTQQEDSAVYLCASSLLSSSDTQYFGPGTRLTVL.

This clone was counted only a few times. The genes are TRBV28 and TRBJ2-3; 8 nucleotides align to TRBD2. The V segment lost 4 bases and the J segment 4 bases; nucleotides outside the gene matches: 7. This CDR3 region has 15 residues. Per germline, CDR1 MDHEN and CDR2 SYDVKM. In nucleotides, the CDR3 is TGTGCCAGCAGTTCCCCAGCGGGGGAATCAGATACGCAGTATTTT. Its translation is CASSSPAGESDTQYF.

This clone occurred a few times. The chain combines TRBV30 with TRBJ2-5; possible D gene TRBD1, 6 bases. Per germline, CDR1 GTSNPN and CDR2 SVGIG (reference sequence). CDR3 length: 13 residues. Trimming shortened V by 4 bases and J by 7 bases, and 16 bases separated the two germline ends. The CDR3 DNA reads TGTGCCTGGACCCCCCAGGGGACGGGGACCCAGTACTTC. Translation gives CAWTPQGTGTQYF.

This chain joins TRBV19 and TRBJ2-6; the D gene is possibly TRBD2 (5 bases). Germline V gives CDR1 LNHDA, CDR2 SQIVND (reference sequence). This CDR3 has 17 residues. The V end was cut by 9 bases, the J end by 0 bases, with 18 bases between. The CDR3 sequence is CASQDPRGSSGANVLTF. The CDR3 DNA reads TGTGCCAGCCAGGACCCCCGAGGGTCCTCTGGGGCCAACGTCCTGACTTTC.

A word on this clone: The sample contains more than one DNA sequence encoding this CDR3. The chain carries TRBV7-2 and TRBJ2-1; D may correspond to TRBD1 or TRBD2 (5 bases each). The CDR3 is 15 residues long. CDR1 and CDR2 from the germline V gene are SGHTA and FQGNSA. The ends were cut back, 3 bases at V and 0 bases at J, with 9 bases in the middle. The CDR3 reads CASSFSGSSYNEQFF. The CDR3, as DNA: TGTGCCAGCAGCTTCTCAGGGAGCTCCTACAATGAGCAGTTCTTC.